The T cell receptor beta chain described here comes from a study of sequential checkpoint blockade in melanoma. At the level of the study: Randomization was 1:1 between first-line nivolumab→ipilimumab and ipilimumab→nivolumab.

Sequencing was performed with immunoSEQ multiplex PCR; in TCRdb, only in-frame clones are kept and a portion is missing. This sample has 30,000 to 45,000 clones, with around nine tenths found just once. Per the germline V gene, CDR1 is SGDLS and CDR2 is YYNGEE. CDR3 length: 15 residues. V gave up 4 bases and J gave up 4 bases, with 14 bases separating them. Treatment defined: randomized to nivolumab then ipilimumab (arm A) or the reverse (arm B). None of the patients previously received DNA-damaging chemotherapy. This TCR was sampled from a human donor with melanoma. The sequencing here drew on CD8+ T cells sorted from blood (inferred from file names), taken from a patient given nivolumab and ipilimumab in sequence. This rearrangement joins TRBV9 to TRBJ2-2; no clear D gene. The CDR3 sequence: CASSRGAPSTGELFF. The CDR3 DNA follows: TGTGCCAGCAGCAGAGGAGCCCCCTCCACCGGGGAGCTGTTTTTT. Complete variable domain (other parts from reference TRBV9 and TRBJ2-2): DSGVTQTPKHLITATGQRVTLRCSPRSGDLSVYWYQQSLDQGLQFLIQYYNGEERAKGNILERFSAQQFPDLHSELNLSSLELGDSALYFCASSRGAPSTGELFFGEGSRLTVL.